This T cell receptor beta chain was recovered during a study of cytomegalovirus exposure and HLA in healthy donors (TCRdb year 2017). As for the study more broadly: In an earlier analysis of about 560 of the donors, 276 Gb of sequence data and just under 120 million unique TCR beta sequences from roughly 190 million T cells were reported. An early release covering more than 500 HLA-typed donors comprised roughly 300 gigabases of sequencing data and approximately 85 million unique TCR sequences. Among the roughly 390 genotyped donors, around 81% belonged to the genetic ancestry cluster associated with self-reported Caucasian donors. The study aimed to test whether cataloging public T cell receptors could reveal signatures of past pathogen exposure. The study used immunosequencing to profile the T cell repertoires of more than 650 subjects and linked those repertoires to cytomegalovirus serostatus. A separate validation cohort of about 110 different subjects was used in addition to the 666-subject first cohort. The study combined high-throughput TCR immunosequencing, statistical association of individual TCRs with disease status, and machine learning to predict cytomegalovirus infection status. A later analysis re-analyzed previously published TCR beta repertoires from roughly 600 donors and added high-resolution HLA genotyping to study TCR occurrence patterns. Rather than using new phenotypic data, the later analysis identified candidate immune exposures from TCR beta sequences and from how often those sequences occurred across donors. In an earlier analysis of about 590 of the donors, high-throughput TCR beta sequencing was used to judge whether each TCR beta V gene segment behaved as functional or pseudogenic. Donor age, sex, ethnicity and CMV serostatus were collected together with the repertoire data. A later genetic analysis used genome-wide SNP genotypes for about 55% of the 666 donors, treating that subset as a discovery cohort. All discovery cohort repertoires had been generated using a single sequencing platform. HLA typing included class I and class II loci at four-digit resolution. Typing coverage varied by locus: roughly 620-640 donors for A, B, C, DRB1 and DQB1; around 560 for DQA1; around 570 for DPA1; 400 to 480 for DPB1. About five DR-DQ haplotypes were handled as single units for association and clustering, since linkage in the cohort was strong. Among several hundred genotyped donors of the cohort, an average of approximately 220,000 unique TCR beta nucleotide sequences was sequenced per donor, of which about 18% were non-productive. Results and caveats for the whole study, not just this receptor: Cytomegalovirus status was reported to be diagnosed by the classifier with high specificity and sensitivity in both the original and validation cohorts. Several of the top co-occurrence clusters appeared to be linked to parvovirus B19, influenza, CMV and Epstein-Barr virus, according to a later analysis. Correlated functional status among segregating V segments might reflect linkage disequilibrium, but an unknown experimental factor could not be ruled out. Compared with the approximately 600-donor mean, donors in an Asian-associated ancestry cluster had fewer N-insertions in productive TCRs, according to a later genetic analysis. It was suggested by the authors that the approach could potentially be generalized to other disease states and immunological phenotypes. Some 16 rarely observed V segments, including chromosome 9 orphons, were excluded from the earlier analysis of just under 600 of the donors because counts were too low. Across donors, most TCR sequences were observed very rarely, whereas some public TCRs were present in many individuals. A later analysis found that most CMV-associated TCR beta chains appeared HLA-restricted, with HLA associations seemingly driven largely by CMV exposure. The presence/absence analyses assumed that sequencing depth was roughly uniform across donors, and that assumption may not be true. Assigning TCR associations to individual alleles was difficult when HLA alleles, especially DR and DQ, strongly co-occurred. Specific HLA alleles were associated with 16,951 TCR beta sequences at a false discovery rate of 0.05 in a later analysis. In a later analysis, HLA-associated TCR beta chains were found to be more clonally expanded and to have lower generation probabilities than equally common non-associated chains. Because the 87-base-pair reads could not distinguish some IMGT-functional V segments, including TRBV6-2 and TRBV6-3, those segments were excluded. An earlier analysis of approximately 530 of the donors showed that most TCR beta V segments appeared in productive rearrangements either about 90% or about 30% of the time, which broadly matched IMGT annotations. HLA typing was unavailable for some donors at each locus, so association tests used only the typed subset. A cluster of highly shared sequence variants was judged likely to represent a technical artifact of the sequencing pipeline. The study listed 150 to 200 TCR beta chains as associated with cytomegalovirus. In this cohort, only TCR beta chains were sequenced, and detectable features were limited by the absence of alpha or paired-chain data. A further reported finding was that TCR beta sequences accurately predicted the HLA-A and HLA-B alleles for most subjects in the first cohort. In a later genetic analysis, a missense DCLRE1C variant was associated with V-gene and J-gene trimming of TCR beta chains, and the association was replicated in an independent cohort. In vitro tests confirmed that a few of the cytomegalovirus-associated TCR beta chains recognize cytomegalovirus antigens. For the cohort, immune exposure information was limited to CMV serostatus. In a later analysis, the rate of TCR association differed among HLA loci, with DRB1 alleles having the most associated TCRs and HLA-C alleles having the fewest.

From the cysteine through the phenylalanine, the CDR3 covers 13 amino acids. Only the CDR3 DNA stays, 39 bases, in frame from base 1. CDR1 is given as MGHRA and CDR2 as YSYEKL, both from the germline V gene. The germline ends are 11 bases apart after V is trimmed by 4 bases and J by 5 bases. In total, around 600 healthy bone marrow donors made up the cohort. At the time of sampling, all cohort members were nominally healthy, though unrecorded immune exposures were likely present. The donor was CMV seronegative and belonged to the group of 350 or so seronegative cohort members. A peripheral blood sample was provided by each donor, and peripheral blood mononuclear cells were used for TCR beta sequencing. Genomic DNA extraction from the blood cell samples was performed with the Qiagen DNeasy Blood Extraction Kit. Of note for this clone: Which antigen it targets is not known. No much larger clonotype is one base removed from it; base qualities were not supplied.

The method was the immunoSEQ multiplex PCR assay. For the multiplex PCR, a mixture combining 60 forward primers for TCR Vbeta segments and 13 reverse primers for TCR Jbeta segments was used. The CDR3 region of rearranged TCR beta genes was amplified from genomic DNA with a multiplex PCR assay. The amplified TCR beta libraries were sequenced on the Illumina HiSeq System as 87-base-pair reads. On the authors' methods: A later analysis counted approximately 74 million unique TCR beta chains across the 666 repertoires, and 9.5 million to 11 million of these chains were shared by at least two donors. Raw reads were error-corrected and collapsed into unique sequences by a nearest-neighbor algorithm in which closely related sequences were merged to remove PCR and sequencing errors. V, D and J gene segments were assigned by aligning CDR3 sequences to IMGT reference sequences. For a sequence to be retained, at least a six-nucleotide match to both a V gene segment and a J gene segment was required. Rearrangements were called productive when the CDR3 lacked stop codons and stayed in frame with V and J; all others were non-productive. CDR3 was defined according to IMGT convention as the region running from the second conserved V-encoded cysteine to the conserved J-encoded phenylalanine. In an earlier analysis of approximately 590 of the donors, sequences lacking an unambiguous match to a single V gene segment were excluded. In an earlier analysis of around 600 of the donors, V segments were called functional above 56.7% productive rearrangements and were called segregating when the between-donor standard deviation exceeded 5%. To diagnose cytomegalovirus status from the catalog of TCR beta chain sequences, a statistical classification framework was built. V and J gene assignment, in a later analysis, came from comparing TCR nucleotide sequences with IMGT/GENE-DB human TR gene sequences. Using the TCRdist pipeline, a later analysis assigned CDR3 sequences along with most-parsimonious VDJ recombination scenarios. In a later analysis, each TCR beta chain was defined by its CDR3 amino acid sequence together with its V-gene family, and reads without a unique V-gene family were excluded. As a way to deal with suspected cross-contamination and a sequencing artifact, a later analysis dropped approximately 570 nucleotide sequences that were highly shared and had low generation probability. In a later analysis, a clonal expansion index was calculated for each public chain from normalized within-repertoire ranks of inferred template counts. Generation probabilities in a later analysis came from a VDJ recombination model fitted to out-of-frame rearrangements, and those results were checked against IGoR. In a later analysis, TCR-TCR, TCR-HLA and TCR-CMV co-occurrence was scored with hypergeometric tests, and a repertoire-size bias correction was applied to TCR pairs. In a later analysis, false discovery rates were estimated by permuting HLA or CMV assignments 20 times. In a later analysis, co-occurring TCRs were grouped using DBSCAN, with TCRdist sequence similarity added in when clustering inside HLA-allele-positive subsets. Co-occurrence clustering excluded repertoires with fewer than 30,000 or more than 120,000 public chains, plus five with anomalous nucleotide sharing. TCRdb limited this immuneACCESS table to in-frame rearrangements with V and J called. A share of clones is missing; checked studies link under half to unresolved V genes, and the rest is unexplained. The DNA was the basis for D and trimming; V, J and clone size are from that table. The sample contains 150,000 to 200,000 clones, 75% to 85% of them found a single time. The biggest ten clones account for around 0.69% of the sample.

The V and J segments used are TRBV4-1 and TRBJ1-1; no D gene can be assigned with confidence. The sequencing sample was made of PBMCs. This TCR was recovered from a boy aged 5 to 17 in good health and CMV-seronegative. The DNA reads TGCGCCAGCAGCCTCGCCGGGAGAACTGAAGCTTTCTTT. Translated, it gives CASSLAGRTEAFF.